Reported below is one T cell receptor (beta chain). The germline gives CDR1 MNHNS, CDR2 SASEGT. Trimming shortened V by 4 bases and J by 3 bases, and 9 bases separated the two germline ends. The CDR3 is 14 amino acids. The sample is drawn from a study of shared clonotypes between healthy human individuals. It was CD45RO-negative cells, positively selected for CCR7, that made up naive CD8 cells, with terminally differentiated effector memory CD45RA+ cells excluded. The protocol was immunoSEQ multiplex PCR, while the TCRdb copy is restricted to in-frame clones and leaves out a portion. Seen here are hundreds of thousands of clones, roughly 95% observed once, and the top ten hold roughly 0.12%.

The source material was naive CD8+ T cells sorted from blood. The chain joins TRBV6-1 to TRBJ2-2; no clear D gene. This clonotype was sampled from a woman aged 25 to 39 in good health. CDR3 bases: TGTGCCAGCAGTGGCCTAGAGTACACCGGGGAGCTGTTTTTT. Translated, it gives CASSGLEYTGELFF.